This T cell receptor beta chain was obtained from a study of tumor-infiltrating lymphocytes in oesophageal squamous cell carcinoma. Trimming cost V 2 bases and J 11 bases, with 9 bases left between them. This CDR3 is built from 11 residues. MiXCR was run by TCRdb on the PCR reads, yielding one entry per CDR3 protein. This repertoire shows 18,000 or so distinct CDR3 sequences, around two fifths found once; its top ten account for approximately 12%. The origin of this receptor is a male donor with esophageal squamous cell carcinoma. The source material was normal esophageal tissue next to the tumor. The chain joins TRBV12-3 or TRBV12-4 to TRBJ2-5; D unresolved. The CDR3 loop reads CASSLRDEQYF. The CDR3 DNA reads TGTGCCAGCAGTTTAAGGGATGAGCAGTACTTC.